This T cell receptor beta chain comes out of a study of T cell responses to AZD1222 COVID-19 vaccine (dated by TCRdb to about 2021). Regarding the complete study: Because spike-specific TCR depth and breadth did not differ between the two schedules, AZD1222 recipients who got a second dose at roughly 4 weeks were pooled with those who got a second dose at roughly 12 weeks. A total of roughly 240 trial participants underwent TCR sequencing, of whom about 210 received two doses of AZD1222 and some 26 received two doses of the MenACWY control vaccine. Trial participants were enrolled by age into 18-55, 56-69 and 70-plus year subgroups, with around 150, 28 and 57 TCR-sequenced participants respectively. Broad study findings and their caveats: The 56-69-year group was small, and its depth increase did not reach significance, likely because of low power. Spike-specific TCR breadth and depth rose significantly after two AZD1222 doses compared with day 0 and with MenACWY recipients. Epitopes outside the regions mutated in the B.1.351 and B.1.1.7 variants were reportedly recognized by nearly half of the unique spike-specific TCRs. Only six AZD1222 recipients were SARS-CoV-2 seropositive at baseline, limiting conclusions about previously exposed vaccinees. Because no samples from the day 14 peak response were available, repertoires could be characterized only after the peak T cell response. CD4 TCRs associated with the vaccine covered the entire spike protein, and the dominant responses were in regions 160-218 and 743-854. Participants were mostly white British, with more females than males. The authors suggested clonal diversity may have been underestimated.

The time point label for this specimen denotes: baseline before first vaccination. Samples from vaccinated people were obtained from the UK trials COV001 and COV002, which included a single-blind randomized controlled phase 2/3 trial of AZD1222 (ChAdOx1 nCoV-19) in healthy adults. For TCRbeta chain sequencing, PBMC samples were collected from trial participants at day 0 and at day 28 after the second dose. As concerns this clone: This receptor's antigen is unknown. No clone much larger than this one lies a single base away; base qualities are absent.

The CDR3 regions of human TCRbeta chains were analyzed by immunosequencing. From the authors' description of their analysis: Repertoire TCRs were checked for matches against a reference library of SARS-CoV-2-specific TCRs that had been generated using the MIRA antigen-specificity platform. Breadth was defined as the fraction of unique TCRs that were SARS-CoV-2-associated. Depth was defined as the fraction of total T cells that were SARS-CoV-2-associated. Each spike-specific TCR was assigned to its reactive spike region and to a CD4 or CD8 class using the MIRA data. Log10-transformed breadth and depth values were compared by one-way ANOVA with Sidak's multiple comparisons tests. The table comes from immuneACCESS by way of TCRdb, which keeps in-frame sequences with V and J called. Part of the clones is missing from these tables; in studies checked, under half for an unresolved V gene and the rest for unknown reasons. D and trimming were read from the DNA, whereas the V and J calls and clone size are those reported in that table. The sample has 120,000 or so clones on record, more than 80% of them singletons. The ten top clones hold 3.1% of the sample.

The starting material was peripheral blood, obtained on day 0 of AZD1222 vaccination. This receptor was obtained from an adult in good health.

The CDR3 reads as follows: CASSTPYRITEAFF. The nucleotides read TGTGCCAGTAGTACCCCGTACAGGATCACTGAAGCTTTCTTT. The chain is made from TRBV19 and TRBJ1-1, with a tentative D gene TRBD1 over 5 matching bases. Trimming costs V 4 bases and J 4 bases, and their ends lie 13 bases apart. Its CDR3 holds 14 amino acids, cysteine through phenylalanine. CDR3 DNA only is kept here, 42 bases in frame from base 1. CDR1 LNHDA and CDR2 SQIVND are derived from the germline V gene (reference sequence).